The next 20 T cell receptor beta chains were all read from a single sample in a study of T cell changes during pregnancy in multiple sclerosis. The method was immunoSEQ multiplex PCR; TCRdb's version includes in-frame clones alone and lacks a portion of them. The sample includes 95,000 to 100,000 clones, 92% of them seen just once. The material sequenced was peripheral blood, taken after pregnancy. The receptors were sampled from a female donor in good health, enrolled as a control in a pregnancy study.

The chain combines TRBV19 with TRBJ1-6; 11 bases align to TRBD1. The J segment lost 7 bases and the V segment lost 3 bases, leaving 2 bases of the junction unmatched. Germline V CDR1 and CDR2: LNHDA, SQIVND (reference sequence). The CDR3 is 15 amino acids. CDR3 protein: CASSIGTGGNSPLHF. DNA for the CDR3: TGTGCCAGTAGTATCGGGACAGGGGGGAATTCACCCCTCCACTTT. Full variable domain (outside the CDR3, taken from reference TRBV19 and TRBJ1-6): DGGITQSPKYLFRKEGQNVTLSCEQNLNHDAMYWYRQDPGQGLRLIYYSQIVNDFQKGDIAEGYSVSREKKESFPLTVTSAQKNPTAFYLCASSIGTGGNSPLHFGNGTRLTVT.

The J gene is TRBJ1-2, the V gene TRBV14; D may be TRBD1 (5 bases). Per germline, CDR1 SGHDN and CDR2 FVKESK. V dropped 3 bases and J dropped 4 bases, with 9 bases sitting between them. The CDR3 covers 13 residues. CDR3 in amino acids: CASSQTELYGYTF. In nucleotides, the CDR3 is TGTGCCAGCAGCCAGACAGAGCTCTATGGCTACACCTTC.

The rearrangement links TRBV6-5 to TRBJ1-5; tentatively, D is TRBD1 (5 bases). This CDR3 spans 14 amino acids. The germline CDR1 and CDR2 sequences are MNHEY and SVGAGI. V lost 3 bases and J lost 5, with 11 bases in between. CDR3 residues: CASSYGSGDQPQHF. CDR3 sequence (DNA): TGTGCCAGCAGTTATGGGTCGGGGGATCAGCCCCAGCATTTT.

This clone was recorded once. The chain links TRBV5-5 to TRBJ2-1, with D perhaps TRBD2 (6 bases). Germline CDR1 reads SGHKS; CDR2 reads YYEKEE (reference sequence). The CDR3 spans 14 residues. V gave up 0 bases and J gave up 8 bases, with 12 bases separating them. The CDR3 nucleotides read TGTGCCAGCAGCTTGGCCCAGGAGGGAGATGAGCAGTTCTTC. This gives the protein CASSLAQEGDEQFF.

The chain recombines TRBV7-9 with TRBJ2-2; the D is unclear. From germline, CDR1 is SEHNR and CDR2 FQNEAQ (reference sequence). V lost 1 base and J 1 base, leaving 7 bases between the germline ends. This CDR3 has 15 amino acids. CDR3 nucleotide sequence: TGTGCCAGCAGCTTAGGACTGCAGAACACCGGGGAGCTGTTTTTT. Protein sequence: CASSLGLQNTGELFF.

CDR3 nucleotide sequence: TGCGCCAGCAGCCAAGTCGAGGGATCTAACTATGGCTACACCTTC. Translation: CASSQVEGSNYGYTF. V and J are TRBV4-1 and TRBJ1-2; D call uncertain. The V end was cut by 1 base, the J end by 0 bases, with 9 bases between. The CDR3 runs 15 residues. Germline V gives CDR1 MGHRA, CDR2 YSYEKL.

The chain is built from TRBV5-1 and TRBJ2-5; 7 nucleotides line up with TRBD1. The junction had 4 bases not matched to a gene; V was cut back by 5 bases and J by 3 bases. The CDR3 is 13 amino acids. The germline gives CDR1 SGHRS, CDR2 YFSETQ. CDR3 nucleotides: TGCGCCAGCAGTGGGACAGATGAAGAGACCCAGTACTTC. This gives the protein CASSGTDEETQYF.

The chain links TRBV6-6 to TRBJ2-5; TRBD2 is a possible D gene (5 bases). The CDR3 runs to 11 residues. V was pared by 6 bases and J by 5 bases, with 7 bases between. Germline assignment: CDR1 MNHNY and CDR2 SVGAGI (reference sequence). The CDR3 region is CASSRGETQYF. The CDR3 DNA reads TGTGCCAGCAGCCGCGGGGAGACCCAGTACTTC.

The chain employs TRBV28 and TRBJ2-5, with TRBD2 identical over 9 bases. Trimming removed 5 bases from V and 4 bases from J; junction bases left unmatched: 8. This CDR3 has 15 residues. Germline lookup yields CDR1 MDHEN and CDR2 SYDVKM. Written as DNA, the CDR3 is TGTGCCAGCAGTCTCGTGACTAGCGGTAGAGAGACCCAGTACTTC. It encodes CASSLVTSGRETQYF.

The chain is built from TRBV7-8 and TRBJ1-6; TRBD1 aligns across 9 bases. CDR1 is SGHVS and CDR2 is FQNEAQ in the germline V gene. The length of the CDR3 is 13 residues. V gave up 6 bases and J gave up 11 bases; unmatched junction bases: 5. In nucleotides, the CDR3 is TGTGCCAGCAGAGGTACAGGGGGCCCACCCCTCCACTTT. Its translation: CASRGTGGPPLHF.

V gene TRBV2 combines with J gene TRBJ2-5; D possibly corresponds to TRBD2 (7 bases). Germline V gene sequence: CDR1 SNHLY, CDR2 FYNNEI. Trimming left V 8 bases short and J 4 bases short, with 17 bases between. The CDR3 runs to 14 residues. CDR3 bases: TGTGCCAGCCTCAAGAATAGGGGGGGAGAGACCCAGTACTTC. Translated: CASLKNRGGETQYF. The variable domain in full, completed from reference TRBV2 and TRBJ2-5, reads EPEVTQTPSHQVTQMGQEVILRCVPISNHLYFYWYRQILGQKVEFLVSFYNNEISEKSEIFDDQFSVERPDGSNFTLKIRSTKLEDSAMYFCASLKNRGGETQYFGPGTRLLVL.

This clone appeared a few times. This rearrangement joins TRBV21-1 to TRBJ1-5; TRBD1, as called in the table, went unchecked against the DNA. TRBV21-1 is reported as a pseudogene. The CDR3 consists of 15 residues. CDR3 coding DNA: TGTGCCAGCAGCAAAAAAGGGGACAGCAAGCAGCCCCAGCATTTT. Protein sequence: CASSKKGDSKQPQHF.

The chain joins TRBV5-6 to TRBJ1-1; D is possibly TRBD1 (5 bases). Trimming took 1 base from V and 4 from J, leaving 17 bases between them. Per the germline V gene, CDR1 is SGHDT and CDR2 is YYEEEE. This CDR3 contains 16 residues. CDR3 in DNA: TGTGCCAGCAGCTTGATCAAGGCCGGGGGAGGCACTGAAGCTTTCTTT. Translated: CASSLIKAGGGTEAFF.

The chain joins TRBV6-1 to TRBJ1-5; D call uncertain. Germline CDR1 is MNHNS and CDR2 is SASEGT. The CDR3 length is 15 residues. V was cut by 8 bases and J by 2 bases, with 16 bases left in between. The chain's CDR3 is CASGNRGDGNQPQHF. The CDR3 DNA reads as TGTGCCAGCGGGAACCGGGGTGATGGCAATCAGCCCCAGCATTTT.

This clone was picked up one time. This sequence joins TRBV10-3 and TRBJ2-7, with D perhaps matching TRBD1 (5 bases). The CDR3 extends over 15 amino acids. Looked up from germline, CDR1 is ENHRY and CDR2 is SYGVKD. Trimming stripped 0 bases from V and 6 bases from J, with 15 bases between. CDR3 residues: CAISESRAGSAEQYF. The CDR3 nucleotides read TGTGCCATCAGTGAGTCCAGGGCAGGGTCTGCCGAGCAGTACTTC.

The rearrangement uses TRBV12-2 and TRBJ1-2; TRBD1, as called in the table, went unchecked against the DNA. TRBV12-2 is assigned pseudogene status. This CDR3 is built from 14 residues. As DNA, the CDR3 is TGTGCAAGTCGCTTGGGGGCTTATGACTATGGCTACACCTTC. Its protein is CASRLGAYDYGYTF.

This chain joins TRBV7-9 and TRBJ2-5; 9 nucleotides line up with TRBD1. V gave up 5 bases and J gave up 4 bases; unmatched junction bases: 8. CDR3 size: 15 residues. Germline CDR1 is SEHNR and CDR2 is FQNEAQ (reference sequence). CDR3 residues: CASSPGTGSSETQYF. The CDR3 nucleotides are TGTGCCAGCAGCCCCGGGACAGGGAGTTCAGAGACCCAGTACTTC. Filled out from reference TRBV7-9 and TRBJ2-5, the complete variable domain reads DTGVSQNPRHKITKRGQNVTFRCDPISEHNRLYWYRQTLGQGPEFLTYFQNEAQLEKSRLLSDRFSAERPKGSFSTLEIQRTEQGDSAMYLCASSPGTGSSETQYFGPGTRLLVL.

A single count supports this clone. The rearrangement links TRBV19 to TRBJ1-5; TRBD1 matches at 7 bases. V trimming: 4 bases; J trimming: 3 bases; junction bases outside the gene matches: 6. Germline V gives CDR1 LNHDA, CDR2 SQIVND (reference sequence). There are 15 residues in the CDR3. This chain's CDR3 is CASSKTQGFNQPQHF. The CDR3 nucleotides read TGTGCCAGTAGTAAGACACAGGGGTTCAATCAGCCCCAGCATTTT.

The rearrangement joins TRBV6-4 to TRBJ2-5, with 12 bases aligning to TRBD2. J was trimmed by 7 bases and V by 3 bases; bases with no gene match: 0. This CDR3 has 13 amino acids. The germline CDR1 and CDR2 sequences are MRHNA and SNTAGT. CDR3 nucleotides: TGTGCCAGCAGTGAACTAGCGGGGGGGACCCAGTACTTC. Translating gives CASSELAGGTQYF.

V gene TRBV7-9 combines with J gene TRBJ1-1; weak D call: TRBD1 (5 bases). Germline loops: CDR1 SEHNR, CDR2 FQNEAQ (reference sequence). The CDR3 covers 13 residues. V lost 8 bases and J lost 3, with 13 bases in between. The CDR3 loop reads CASFTDSYTEAFF. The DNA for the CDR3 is TGTGCCAGCTTCACTGACAGCTACACTGAAGCTTTCTTT.